The sequence of this T cell receptor beta chain was determined in a study of blood T cell repertoires in COVID-19. On the study more broadly: Acute-phase and convalescent COVID-19 samples originated in the United States, Italy and Spain.

The CDR3 sequence is 17 residues long. V lost 5 bases and J lost 9; bases outside the gene matches: 14. CDR1 SGHVS and CDR2 FQNEAQ come from the germline V gene. Seattle-derived patients entered the study during active infection and were followed longitudinally. Some clones are missing from TCRdb's copy, which holds only in-frame ones; the method was immunoSEQ multiplex PCR. Here the sample spans roughly 190,000 clones, roughly 81% being singletons. The chain links TRBV7-8 to TRBJ1-6, with 9 bases lining up with TRBD1. Sequencing was carried out using peripheral blood. This receptor was taken from a woman aged 40-49 years with COVID-19, enrolled during active disease. CDR3 loop: CASSPRGQGPNSSPLHF. The CDR3 bases are TGTGCCAGCAGCCCCCGGGGACAGGGTCCCAACTCTTCACCCCTCCACTTT.